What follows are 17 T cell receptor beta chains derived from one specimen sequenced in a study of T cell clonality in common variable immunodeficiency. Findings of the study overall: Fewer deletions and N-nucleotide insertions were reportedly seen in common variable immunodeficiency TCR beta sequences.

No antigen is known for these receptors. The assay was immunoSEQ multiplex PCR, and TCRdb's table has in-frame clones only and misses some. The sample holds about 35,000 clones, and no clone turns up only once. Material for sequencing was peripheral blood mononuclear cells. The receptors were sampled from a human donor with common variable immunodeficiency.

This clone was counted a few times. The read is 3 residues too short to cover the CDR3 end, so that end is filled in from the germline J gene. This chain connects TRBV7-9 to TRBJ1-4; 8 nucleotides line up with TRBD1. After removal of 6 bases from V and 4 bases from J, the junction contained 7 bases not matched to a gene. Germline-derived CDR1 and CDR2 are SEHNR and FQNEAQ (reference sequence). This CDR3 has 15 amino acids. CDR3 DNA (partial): TGTGCCAGCAGGGTAACAGGGGGTAATAATGAAAAA. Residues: CASRVTGGNNEK. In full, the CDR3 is CASRVTGGNNEKLFF.

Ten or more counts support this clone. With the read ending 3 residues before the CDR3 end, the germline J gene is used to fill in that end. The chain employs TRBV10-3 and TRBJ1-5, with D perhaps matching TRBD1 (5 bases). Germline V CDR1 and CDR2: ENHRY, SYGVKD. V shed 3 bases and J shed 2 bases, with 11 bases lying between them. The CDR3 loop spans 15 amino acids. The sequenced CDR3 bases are TGTGCCATCAGTGACCCGGGACTGGGCAATCAGCCC. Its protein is CAISDPGLGNQP. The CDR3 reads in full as CAISDPGLGNQPQHF.

CDR3 DNA, as far as it was read: TGTGCCAGCAGCCCCGGGACAGGGCAAATATATGAG. Its translation: CASSPGTGQIYE. From start to end, the CDR3 is CASSPGTGQIYEQFF. V usage is TRBV7-9 and J usage is TRBJ2-1, with 9 nucleotides matching TRBD1. The read terminates 3 residues ahead of where the CDR3 ends, so the germline J gene completes it. Germline assignment: CDR1 SEHNR and CDR2 FQNEAQ (reference sequence). V was clipped by 5 bases and J by 8 bases; unmatched bases: 10. The CDR3 consists of 15 residues.

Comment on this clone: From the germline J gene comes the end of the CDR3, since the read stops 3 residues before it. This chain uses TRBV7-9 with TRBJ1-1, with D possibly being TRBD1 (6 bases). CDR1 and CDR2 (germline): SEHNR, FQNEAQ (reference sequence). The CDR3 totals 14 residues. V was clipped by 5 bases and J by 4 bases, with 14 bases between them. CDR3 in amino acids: CASSHNREGTEAFF. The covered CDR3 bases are TGTGCCAGCAGCCACAACAGGGAGGGCACTGAA.

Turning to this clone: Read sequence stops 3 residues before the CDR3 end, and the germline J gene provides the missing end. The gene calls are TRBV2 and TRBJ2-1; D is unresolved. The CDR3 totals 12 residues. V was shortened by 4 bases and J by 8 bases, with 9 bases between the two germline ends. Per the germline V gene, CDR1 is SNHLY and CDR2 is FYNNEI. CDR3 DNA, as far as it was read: TGTGCCAGCAGTGGCCAGTCCGATGAG. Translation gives CASSGQSDE. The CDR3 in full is CASSGQSDEQFF.

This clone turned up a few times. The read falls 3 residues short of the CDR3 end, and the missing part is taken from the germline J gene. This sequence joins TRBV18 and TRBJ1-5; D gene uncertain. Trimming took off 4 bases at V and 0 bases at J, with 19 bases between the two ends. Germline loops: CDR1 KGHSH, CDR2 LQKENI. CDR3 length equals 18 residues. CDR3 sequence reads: CASSQVRVGPNSNQPQHF. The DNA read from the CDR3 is TGTGCCAGCTCACAGGTGCGGGTCGGCCCGAATAGCAATCAGCCC.

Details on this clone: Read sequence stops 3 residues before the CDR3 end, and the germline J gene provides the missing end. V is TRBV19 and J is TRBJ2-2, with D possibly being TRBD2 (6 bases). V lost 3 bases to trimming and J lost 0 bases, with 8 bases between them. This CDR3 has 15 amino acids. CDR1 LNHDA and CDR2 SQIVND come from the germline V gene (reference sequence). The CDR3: CASSIGGSNTGELFF. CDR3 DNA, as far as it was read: TGTGCCAGTAGTATCGGGGGATCGAACACCGGGGAG.

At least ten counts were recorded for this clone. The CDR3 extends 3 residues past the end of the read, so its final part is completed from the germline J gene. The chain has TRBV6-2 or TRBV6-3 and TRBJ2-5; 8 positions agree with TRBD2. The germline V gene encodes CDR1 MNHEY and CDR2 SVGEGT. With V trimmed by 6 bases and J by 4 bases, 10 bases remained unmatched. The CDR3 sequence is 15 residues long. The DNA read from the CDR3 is TGTGCCAGCAGAACCCGCGGGGGGAGAGGAGAGACC. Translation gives CASRTRGGRGET. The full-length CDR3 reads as CASRTRGGRGETQYF.

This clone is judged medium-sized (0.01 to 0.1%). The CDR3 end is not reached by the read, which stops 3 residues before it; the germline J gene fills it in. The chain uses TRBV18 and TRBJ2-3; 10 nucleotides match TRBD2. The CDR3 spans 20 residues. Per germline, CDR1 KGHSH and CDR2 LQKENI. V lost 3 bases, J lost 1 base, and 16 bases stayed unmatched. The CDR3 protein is CASSPLLAGRPPARTDTQYF. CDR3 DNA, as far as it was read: TGTGCCAGCTCACCCCTACTAGCGGGGCGCCCCCCCGCCCGCACAGATACG. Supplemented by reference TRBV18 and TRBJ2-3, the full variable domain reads NAGVMQNPRHLVRRRGQEARLRCSPMKGHSHVYWYRQLPEEGLKFMVYLQKENIIDESGMPKERFSAEFPKEGPSILRIQQVVRGDSAAYFCASSPLLAGRPPARTDTQYFGPGTRLTVL.

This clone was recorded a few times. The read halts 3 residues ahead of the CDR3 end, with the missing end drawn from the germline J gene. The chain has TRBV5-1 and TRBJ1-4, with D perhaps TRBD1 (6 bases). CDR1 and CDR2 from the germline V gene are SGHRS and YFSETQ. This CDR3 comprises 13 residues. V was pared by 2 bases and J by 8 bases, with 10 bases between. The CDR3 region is CASSLGQKEKLFF. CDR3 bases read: TGCGCCAGCAGCTTAGGACAGAAGGAAAAA.

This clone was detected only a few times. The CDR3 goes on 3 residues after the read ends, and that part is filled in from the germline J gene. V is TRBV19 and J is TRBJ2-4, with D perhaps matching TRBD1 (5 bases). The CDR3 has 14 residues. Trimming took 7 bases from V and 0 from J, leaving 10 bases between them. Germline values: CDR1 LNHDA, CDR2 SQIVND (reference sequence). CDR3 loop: CASTGPLAKNIQYF. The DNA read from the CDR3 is TGTGCCAGTACAGGGCCTCTAGCCAAAAACATT.

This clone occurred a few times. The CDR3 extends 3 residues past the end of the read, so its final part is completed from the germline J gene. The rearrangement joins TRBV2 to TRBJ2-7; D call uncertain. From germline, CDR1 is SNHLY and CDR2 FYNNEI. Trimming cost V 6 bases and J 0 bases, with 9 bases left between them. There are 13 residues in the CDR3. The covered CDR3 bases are TGTGCCAGCAGCCGAGGCCCCTCCTACGAG. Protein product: CASSRGPSYE. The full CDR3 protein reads CASSRGPSYEQYF.

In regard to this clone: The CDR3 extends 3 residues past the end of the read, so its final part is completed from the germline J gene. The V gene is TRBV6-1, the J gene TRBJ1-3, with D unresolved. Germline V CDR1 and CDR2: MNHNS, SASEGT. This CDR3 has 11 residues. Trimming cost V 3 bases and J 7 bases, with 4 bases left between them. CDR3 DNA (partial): TGTGCCAGCAGTGACGGGAACACC. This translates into CASSDGNT. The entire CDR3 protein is CASSDGNTIYF.

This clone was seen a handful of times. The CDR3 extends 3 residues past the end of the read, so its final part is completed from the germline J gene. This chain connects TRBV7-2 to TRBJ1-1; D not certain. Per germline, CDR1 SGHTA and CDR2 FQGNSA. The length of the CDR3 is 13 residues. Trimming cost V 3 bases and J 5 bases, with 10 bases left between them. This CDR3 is CASSFLPETEAFF. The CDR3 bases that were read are TGTGCCAGCAGCTTTTTACCAGAAACTGAA.

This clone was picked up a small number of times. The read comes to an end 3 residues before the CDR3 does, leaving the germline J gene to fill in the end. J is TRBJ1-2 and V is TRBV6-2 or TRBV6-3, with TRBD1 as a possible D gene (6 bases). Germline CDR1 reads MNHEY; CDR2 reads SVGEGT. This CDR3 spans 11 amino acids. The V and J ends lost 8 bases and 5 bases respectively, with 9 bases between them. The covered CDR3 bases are TGTGCCAGCGCGAGGGGGTATGGC. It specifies CASARGYG. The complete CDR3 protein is CASARGYGYTF.

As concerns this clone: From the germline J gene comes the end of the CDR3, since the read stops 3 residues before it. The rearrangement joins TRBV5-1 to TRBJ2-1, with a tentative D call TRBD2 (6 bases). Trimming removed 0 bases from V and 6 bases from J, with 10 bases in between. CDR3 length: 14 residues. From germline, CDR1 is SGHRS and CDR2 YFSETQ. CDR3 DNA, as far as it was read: TGCGCCAGCAGCTTGGGGGCCGGGGGCAATGAG. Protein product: CASSLGAGGNE. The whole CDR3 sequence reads CASSLGAGGNEQFF.

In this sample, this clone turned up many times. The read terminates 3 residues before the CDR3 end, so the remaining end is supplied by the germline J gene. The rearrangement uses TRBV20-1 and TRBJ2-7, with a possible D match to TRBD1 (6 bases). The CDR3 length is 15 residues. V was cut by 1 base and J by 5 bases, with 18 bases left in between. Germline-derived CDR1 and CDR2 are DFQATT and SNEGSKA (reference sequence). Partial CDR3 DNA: TGCAGTGCTAGAGTCATCAAGACAGGAAGTAACGAG. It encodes CSARVIKTGSNE. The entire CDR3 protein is CSARVIKTGSNEQYF.